Each of the 24 T cell receptor beta chains below was sequenced from the same sample in a study of long-term antiretroviral therapy in people with HIV. The authors ran the immunoSEQ assay, v3.0, at survey level. Generated by immunoSEQ multiplex PCR, the TCRdb table keeps only in-frame clones and is missing some. The sample contains approximately 22,000 clones, about 80% of which appear only once. The sequences come from unsorted PBMCs, collected 0.5 years before starting antiretroviral therapy. Receptors originate from a middle-aged man with HIV.

This clone occurred once. The chain employs TRBV5-5 and TRBJ2-4; no clear D gene. Germline values: CDR1 SGHKS, CDR2 YYEKEE (reference sequence). CDR3 length: 14 amino acids. The V gene lost 0 bases and the J gene lost 14 bases, with 18 bases spanning the gap. The CDR3 protein is CASSLGMGFGEEYF. In DNA form, the CDR3 reads TGTGCCAGCAGCTTGGGCATGGGGTTTGGAGAGGAGTACTTC. The entire variable domain, with the rest obtained from reference TRBV5-5 and TRBJ2-4, is as follows: DAGVTQSPTHLIKTRGQQVTLRCSPISGHKSVSWYQQVLGQGPQFIFQYYEKEERGRGNFPDRFSARQFPNYSSELNVNALLLGDSALYLCASSLGMGFGEEYFGAGTRLSVL.

This clone was seen just once. The rearrangement uses TRBV7-8 and TRBJ2-5; perhaps TRBD2 as D (6 bases). Trimming took off 0 bases at V and 2 bases at J, with 16 bases between the two ends. The length of the CDR3 is 17 residues. Germline lookup yields CDR1 SGHVS and CDR2 FQNEAQ. The CDR3 sequence: CASSLASVAALQETQYF. The CDR3 DNA follows: TGTGCCAGCAGCTTAGCGTCAGTAGCGGCCCTGCAAGAGACCCAGTACTTC.

The genes are TRBV2 and TRBJ1-1; D may be TRBD1 (5 bases). The germline V and J ends were trimmed by 7 bases and 1 base, with 10 bases remaining between them. The CDR3 is made up of 13 amino acids. Looked up from germline, CDR1 is SNHLY and CDR2 is FYNNEI. The CDR3 loop reads CASKGKANTEAFF. The CDR3, as DNA: TGTGCCAGCAAGGGGAAAGCGAACACTGAAGCTTTCTTT.

V usage is TRBV15 and J usage is TRBJ1-3; D uncertain. V dropped 3 bases and J dropped 4 bases, with 10 bases sitting between them. The CDR3 runs to 14 residues. The germline CDR1 and CDR2 sequences are LNHNV and YYDKDF (reference sequence). The CDR3, as DNA: TGTGCCACCAGCAGTCGGAGTTCAGGAAACACCATATATTTT. The encoded protein is CATSSRSSGNTIYF.

The chain links TRBV18 to TRBJ1-5; D perhaps matches TRBD1 (6 bases). The V gene lost 0 bases and the J gene lost 7 bases, with 16 bases spanning the gap. The length of the CDR3 is 16 residues. The germline gives CDR1 KGHSH, CDR2 LQKENI. CDR3 loop: CASSPPGGQGGQPQHF. In DNA, the CDR3 is TGTGCCAGCTCACCACCGGGGGGGCAAGGAGGACAGCCCCAGCATTTT.

The chain recombines TRBV6-6 with TRBJ1-5; tentative D call: TRBD1 (6 bases). V lost 3 bases and J lost 5, with 17 bases in between. The CDR3 has 16 amino acids. Germline CDR1 is MNHNY and CDR2 is SVGAGI (reference sequence). CDR3 protein: CASSYVDRGRHQPQHF. The CDR3 nucleotides are TGTGCCAGCAGTTATGTGGACAGAGGGAGGCATCAGCCCCAGCATTTT.

This chain joins TRBV30 and TRBJ1-5; TRBD1 matches 7 bases. The CDR3 contains 15 residues. CDR1 and CDR2 from the germline V gene are GTSNPN and SVGIG (reference sequence). V was clipped by 0 bases and J by 4 bases; unmatched bases: 6. This CDR3 is CAWSVYDRENQPQHF. CDR3 sequence (DNA): TGTGCCTGGAGTGTATATGACAGGGAGAATCAGCCCCAGCATTTT.

The chain uses TRBV7-2 and TRBJ1-2; perhaps TRBD1 as D (6 bases). The CDR3 spans 17 residues. Per the germline V gene, CDR1 is SGHTA and CDR2 is FQGNSA. Between the trimmed V and J ends, which lost 1 base and 5 bases, there was a span of 20 bases. The CDR3: CASSLDGPWGGLYGYTF. In DNA, the CDR3 is TGTGCCAGCAGCTTAGATGGACCCTGGGGGGGGCTTTATGGCTACACCTTC.

On this clone: Within the sample, other DNA sequences also encode this same CDR3. The CDR3 bases are TGTGCCAGCAGTTTATCGGGACAGGGCCCCTACGAGCAGTACTTC. This encodes CASSLSGQGPYEQYF. V gene TRBV27 combines with J gene TRBJ2-7; 9 nucleotides match TRBD1. V was clipped by 0 bases and J by 2 bases; unmatched bases: 2. The V gene's germline CDR1 is MNHEY and CDR2 SMNVEV (reference sequence). CDR3 length: 15 residues.

The genes are TRBV5-1 and TRBJ2-1; D gene unclear. Trimming shortened V by 4 bases and J by 9 bases, and 14 bases separated the two germline ends. Germline V gene sequence: CDR1 SGHRS, CDR2 YFSETQ. The CDR3 totals 13 residues. Here the CDR3 DNA reads TGCGCCAGCAGCCAATCCCAGGCGATTGAGCAGTTCTTC. Protein product: CASSQSQAIEQFF.

The chain employs TRBV5-6 and TRBJ2-3, with 7 bases matching TRBD2. V was clipped by 3 bases and J by 6 bases; unmatched bases: 4. The CDR3 has 13 residues. Germline V gene lookup returns CDR1 SGHDT and CDR2 YYEEEE. The CDR3 nucleotides read TGTGCCAGCAGCTCTGGGGGGGTCGATACGCAGTATTTT. Its translation is CASSSGGVDTQYF.

The genes are TRBV7-2 and TRBJ1-5, with D hard to call. Trimming left V 1 base short and J 6 bases short, with 4 bases between. Germline V gene data show CDR1 as SGHTA and CDR2 as FQGNSA. This CDR3 contains 12 residues. The CDR3 bases are TGTGCCAGCAGCTTAGAGTTTCAGCCCCAGCATTTT. Its protein is CASSLEFQPQHF.

The chain couples TRBV27 to TRBJ1-1; no firm D call. Trimming cost V 8 bases and J 1 base, with 11 bases left between them. Germline V gene data show CDR1 as MNHEY and CDR2 as SMNVEV (reference sequence). This CDR3 is 13 amino acids long. Here the CDR3 reads CASRGQKNTEAFF. The CDR3 bases are TGTGCCAGCCGCGGCCAAAAGAACACTGAAGCTTTCTTT.

The chain joins TRBV5-1 to TRBJ1-2, with 8 nucleotides matching TRBD1. Germline assignment: CDR1 SGHRS and CDR2 YFSETQ. After removal of 0 bases from V and 2 bases from J, the junction contained 3 bases not matched to a gene. The length of the CDR3 is 15 residues. The CDR3 reads CASSLVQGANYGYTF. The CDR3 DNA sequence: TGCGCCAGCAGCTTGGTTCAGGGGGCAAACTATGGCTACACCTTC.

The V call is TRBV30, the J call TRBJ2-3; possible D gene TRBD2, 6 bases. The CDR3 length is 15 residues. The germline V and J ends were trimmed by 6 bases and 3 bases, with 19 bases remaining between them. Germline loops: CDR1 GTSNPN, CDR2 SVGIG (reference sequence). CDR3 sequence (DNA): TGTGCCTGCCACCCTCTACGGGGGAATACAGATACGCAGTATTTT. Translating gives CACHPLRGNTDTQYF. The full variable domain, in which reference TRBV30 and TRBJ2-3 provide the parts outside the CDR3, is SQTIHQWPATLVQPVGSPLSLECTVEGTSNPNLYWYRQAAGRGLQLLFYSVGIGQISSEVPQNLSASRPQDRQFILSSKKLLLSDSGFYLCACHPLRGNTDTQYFGPGTRLTVL.

As DNA, the CDR3 is TGTGCCAGCTCACCGCCAGGACAGGGGTCAAACTACGAGCAGTACTTC. Amino acids: CASSPPGQGSNYEQYF. V is TRBV18 and J is TRBJ2-7; 9 nucleotides line up with TRBD1. Germline V gives CDR1 KGHSH, CDR2 LQKENI. CDR3 length: 16 amino acids. The J segment lost 3 bases and the V segment lost 3 bases, leaving 9 bases of the junction unmatched.

This clone was picked up one time. The chain carries TRBV13 and TRBJ2-1; TRBD2 agrees at 9 bases. Germline V lookup: CDR1 PRHDT, CDR2 FYEKMQ (reference sequence). The CDR3 is made up of 17 amino acids. Trimming at V came to 5 bases and at J to 1 base, leaving 9 bases not matched to a gene. CDR3 loop: CASSPRGGGASYNEQFF. The CDR3 coding sequence is TGTGCCAGCAGCCCGCGGGGCGGGGGGGCATCCTACAATGAGCAGTTCTTC. The full variable domain, its missing parts supplied by reference TRBV13 and TRBJ2-1, is AAGVIQSPRHLIKEKRETATLKCYPIPRHDTVYWYQQGPGQDPQFLISFYEKMQSDKGSIPDRFSAQQFSDYHSELNMSSLELGDSALYFCASSPRGGGASYNEQFFGPGTRLTVL.

CDR3 in amino acids: CASSLMGETQYF. CDR3 coding DNA: TGTGCCAGCAGCTTAATGGGAGAGACCCAGTACTTC. The chain joins TRBV7-9 to TRBJ2-5; unclear D gene. The V gene lost 2 bases and the J gene lost 4 bases, with 5 bases spanning the gap. The CDR3 sequence is 12 residues long. In germline, CDR1 is SEHNR, CDR2 FQNEAQ (reference sequence).

The V and J genes are TRBV10-3 and TRBJ1-1, with 9 positions matching TRBD1. Germline lookup yields CDR1 ENHRY and CDR2 SYGVKD. The trim removed 4 bases at V and 3 bases at J, leaving 3 bases unmatched. The CDR3 runs to 14 residues. The CDR3 nucleotides are TGTGCCATCAGTGGAAGGACAGGGGACACTGAAGCTTTCTTT. It translates to CAISGRTGDTEAFF.

This CDR3 is CAWSPGRNYGYTF. For the CDR3, the DNA is TGTGCCTGGAGTCCCGGACGGAACTATGGCTACACCTTC. V usage is TRBV30 and J usage is TRBJ1-2; D unclear. Trimming cost V 2 bases and J 2 bases, with 9 bases left between them. The CDR3 totals 13 residues. Per the germline V gene, CDR1 is GTSNPN and CDR2 is SVGIG (reference sequence).

This clone occurred a few times. The chain links TRBV9 to TRBJ2-7; D may be TRBD1 (6 bases). Trimming took 1 base from V and 6 from J, leaving 17 bases between them. Germline V lookup: CDR1 SGDLS, CDR2 YYNGEE. The CDR3 spans 15 residues. For the CDR3, the DNA is TGTGCCAGCAGCGTAAGTTACAGGGAAGGCGTCGAGCAGTACTTC. Translating it yields CASSVSYREGVEQYF. The full variable domain, with the rest looked up from reference TRBV9 and TRBJ2-7, is DSGVTQTPKHLITATGQRVTLRCSPRSGDLSVYWYQQSLDQGLQFLIQYYNGEERAKGNILERFSAQQFPDLHSELNLSSLELGDSALYFCASSVSYREGVEQYFGPGTRLTVT.

The V call is TRBV16, the J call TRBJ1-5; the match to TRBD1 covers 8 bases. Germline V gene sequence: CDR1 KGHSY, CDR2 FQNENV. J lost 7 bases, V lost 2 bases, and 7 bases had no gene match. This CDR3 region has 15 residues. The CDR3 DNA follows: TGTGCCAGCAGCCAACAGAACACAGGGGGACAGCCCCAGCATTTT. This gives the protein CASSQQNTGGQPQHF.

The rearrangement links TRBV7-2 to TRBJ1-3; D unclear. The CDR3 loop spans 17 amino acids. CDR1 and CDR2 from the germline V gene are SGHTA and FQGNSA. Trimming stripped 5 bases from V and 0 bases from J, with 17 bases between. CDR3 sequence: CASSPRGVFYSGNTIYF. CDR3 nucleotide sequence: TGTGCCAGCAGCCCCCGCGGGGTTTTTTACTCTGGAAACACCATATATTTT. The whole variable domain, filled in from reference TRBV7-2 and TRBJ1-3, reads GAGVSQSPSNKVTEKGKDVELRCDPISGHTALYWYRQSLGQGLEFLIYFQGNSAPDKSGLPSDRFSAERTGGSVSTLTIQRTQQEDSAVYLCASSPRGVFYSGNTIYFGEGSWLTVV.

This clone was picked up one time. The chain is built from TRBV10-3 and TRBJ2-5; possible D gene TRBD1, 5 bases. The V and J ends lost 3 bases and 4 bases respectively, with 6 bases between them. This CDR3 comprises 12 residues. Germline V lookup: CDR1 ENHRY, CDR2 SYGVKD. This chain's CDR3 is CAISDRAETQYF. For the CDR3, the DNA is TGTGCCATCAGTGACAGGGCAGAGACCCAGTACTTC.